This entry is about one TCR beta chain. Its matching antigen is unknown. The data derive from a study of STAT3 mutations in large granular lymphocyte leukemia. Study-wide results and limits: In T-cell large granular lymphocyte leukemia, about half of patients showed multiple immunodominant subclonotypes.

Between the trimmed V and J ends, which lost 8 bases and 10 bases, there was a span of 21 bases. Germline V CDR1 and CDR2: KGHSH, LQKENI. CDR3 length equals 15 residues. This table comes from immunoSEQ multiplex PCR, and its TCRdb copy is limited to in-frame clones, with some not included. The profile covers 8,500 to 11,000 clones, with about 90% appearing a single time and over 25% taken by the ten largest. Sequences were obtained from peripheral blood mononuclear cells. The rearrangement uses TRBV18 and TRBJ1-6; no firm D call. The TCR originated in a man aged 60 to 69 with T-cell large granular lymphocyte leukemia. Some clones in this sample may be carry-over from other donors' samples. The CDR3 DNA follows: TGTGCCAGCACCCAAGCGGGGAAAGTTACGTCACCCCTCCACTTT. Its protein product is CASTQAGKVTSPLHF.